The following is a TCR beta chain sequence with its context. No antigen is known for it. No much larger clonotype is one base removed from it; base qualities were not supplied. TCRbeta CDR3 regions were amplified from genomic DNA using the immunoSEQ Assay, a bias-controlled multiplex PCR. The authors' pipeline ran thus. Within the assay, amplification of reference gene primers was used to estimate how many nucleated cells each sample contained. To quantify the absolute abundance of each unique TCRbeta CDR3 rearrangement, sequence reads were collapsed and filtered. For each sample, productive Simpson clonality was calculated as the square root of Simpson's diversity index over productive rearrangements. TCRdb obtained this table from immuneACCESS and retained in-frame rearrangements with V and J assigned. These tables miss some clones; where compared with another copy, unresolved V genes account for less than half of the shortfall, and the remainder is unexplained. V and J calls and clone size come straight from that table; D and trimming were deduced from the DNA. The sample table shows tens of thousands of clones, and around 90% are seen once. The ten largest account for under 0.4% of the sample.

The sample belongs to a study of blood T cell repertoires in COVID-19 (TCRdb year 2020). Context from the whole study: The collaborator samples originated in the United States, Italy and Spain and spanned the acute and convalescent phases of COVID-19. A de-identified subject ID, COVID-19 status, age in years and sex were almost always included in the sample metadata. Subjects who had been exposed to COVID-19, were actively infected with it, or had recovered from it provided the deeply sampled blood TCRbeta repertoires that made up the dataset. HLA class I and class II types, where available, came from metadata supplied by the sample provider rather than from assay-based typing. The prospective study material was composed of cDNA or gDNA derived from T cells, B-cell-depleted T cells, or PBMCs. The repertoires were released in a freely available public database intended as a resource for research on the immune response to SARS-CoV-2. Samples came from the ongoing ImmuneRACE study (first 160 participants) plus 1,254 subjects from 6 global collaborators.

Collaborating institutions collected whole blood in K2EDTA tubes following their own protocols. For TCRbeta analysis, collaborators shipped samples as frozen whole blood, isolated PBMCs, or DNA extracted from either of those sample types. Broader findings and caveats from the paper: How much clinical and demographic metadata was included differed by source and by participant, and the metadata was provided uncurated.

The sequence derives from a human donor in a cohort sampled during active COVID-19. The sample was peripheral blood.

The bases read TGTGCCAGCAGTTACGGGACAGCGACCTACGAGCAGTACTTC. Its translation is CASSYGTATYEQYF. The rearranged segments are TRBV6-6 and TRBJ2-7, and 7 junctional nucleotides match TRBD1. CDR1 MNHNY and CDR2 SVGAGI were looked up in the germline V gene (reference sequence). The CDR3, from cysteine to phenylalanine, totals 14 residues. CDR3 DNA is the only sequence kept; it has 42 bases, read in frame from the first base. V ends up 2 bases short and J 2 bases short, with an unmatched junction base count of 3.